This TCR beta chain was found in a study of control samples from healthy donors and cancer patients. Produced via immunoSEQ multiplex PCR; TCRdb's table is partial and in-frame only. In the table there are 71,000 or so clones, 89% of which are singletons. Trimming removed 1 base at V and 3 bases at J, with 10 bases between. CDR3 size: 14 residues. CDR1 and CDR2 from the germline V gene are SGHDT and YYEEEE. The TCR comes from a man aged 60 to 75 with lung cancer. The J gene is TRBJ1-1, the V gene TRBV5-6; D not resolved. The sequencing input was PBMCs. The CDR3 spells CASSLTGRHTEAFF. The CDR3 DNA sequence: TGTGCCAGCAGCTTGACCGGGCGCCACACTGAAGCTTTCTTT.